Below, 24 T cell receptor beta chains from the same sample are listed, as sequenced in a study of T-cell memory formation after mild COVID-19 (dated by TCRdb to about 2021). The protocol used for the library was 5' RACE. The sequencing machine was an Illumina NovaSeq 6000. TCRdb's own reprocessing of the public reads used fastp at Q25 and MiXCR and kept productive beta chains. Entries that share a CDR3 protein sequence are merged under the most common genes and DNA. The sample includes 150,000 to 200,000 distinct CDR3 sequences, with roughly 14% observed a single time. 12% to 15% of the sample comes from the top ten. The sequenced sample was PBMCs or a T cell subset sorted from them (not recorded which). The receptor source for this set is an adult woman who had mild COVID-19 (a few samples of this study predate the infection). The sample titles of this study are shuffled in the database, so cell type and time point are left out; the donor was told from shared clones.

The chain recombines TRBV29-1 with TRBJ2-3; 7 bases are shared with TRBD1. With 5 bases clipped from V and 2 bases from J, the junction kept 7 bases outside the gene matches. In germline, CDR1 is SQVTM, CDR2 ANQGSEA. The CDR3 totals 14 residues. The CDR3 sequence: CSVTGQPYTDTQYF. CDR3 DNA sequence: TGCAGCGTTACGGGACAGCCTTACACAGATACGCAGTATTTT.

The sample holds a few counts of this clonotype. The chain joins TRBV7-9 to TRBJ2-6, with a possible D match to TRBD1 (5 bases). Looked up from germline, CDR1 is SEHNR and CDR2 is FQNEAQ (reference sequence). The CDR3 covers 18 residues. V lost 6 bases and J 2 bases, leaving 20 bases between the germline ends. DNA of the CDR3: TGTGCCAGCAGGATGGGGCCGAAATCGGGTACTGGGGCCAACGTCCTGACTTTC. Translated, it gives CASRMGPKSGTGANVLTF. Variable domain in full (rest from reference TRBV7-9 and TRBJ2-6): DTGVSQNPRHKITKRGQNVTFRCDPISEHNRLYWYRQTLGQGPEFLTYFQNEAQLEKSRLLSDRFSAERPKGSFSTLEIQRTEQGDSAMYLCASRMGPKSGTGANVLTFGAGSRLTVL.

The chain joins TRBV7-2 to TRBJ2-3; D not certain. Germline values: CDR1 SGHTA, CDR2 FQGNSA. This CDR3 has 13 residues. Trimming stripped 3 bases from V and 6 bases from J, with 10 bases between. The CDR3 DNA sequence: TGTGCCAGCAGCTTTGTGGTAACGGATACGCAGTATTTT. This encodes CASSFVVTDTQYF.

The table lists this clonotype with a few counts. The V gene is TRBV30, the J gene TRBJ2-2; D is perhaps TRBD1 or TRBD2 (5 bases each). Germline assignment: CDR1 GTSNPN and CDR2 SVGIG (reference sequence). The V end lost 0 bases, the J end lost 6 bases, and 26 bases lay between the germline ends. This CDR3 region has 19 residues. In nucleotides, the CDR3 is TGTGCCTGGAGTGTAACGCGGCAGGGTTCGTACACTAGGGCCGGGGAGCTGTTTTTT. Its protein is CAWSVTRQGSYTRAGELFF.

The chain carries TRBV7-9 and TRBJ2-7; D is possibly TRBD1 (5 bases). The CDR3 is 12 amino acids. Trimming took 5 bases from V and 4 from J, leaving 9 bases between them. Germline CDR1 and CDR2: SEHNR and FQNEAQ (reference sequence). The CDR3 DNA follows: TGTGCCAGCAGCCTGGACATGTACGAGCAGTACTTC. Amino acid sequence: CASSLDMYEQYF. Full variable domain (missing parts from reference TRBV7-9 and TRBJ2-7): DTGVSQNPRHKITKRGQNVTFRCDPISEHNRLYWYRQTLGQGPEFLTYFQNEAQLEKSRLLSDRFSAERPKGSFSTLEIQRTEQGDSAMYLCASSLDMYEQYFGPGTRLTVT.

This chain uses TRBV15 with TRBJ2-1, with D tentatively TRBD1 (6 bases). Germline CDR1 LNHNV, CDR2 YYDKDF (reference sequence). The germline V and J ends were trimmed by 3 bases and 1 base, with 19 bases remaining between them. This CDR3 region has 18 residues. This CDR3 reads CATSSDWGRGFSYNEQFF. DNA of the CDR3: TGTGCCACCAGCAGCGATTGGGGCAGGGGTTTTTCCTACAATGAGCAGTTCTTC.

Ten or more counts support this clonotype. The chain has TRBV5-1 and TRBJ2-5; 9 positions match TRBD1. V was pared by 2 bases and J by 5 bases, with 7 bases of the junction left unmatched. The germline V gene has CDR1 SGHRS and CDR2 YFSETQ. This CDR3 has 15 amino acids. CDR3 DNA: TGCGCCAGCAGCTTACGAACAGGGGGCGTGGAGACCCAGTACTTC. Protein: CASSLRTGGVETQYF.

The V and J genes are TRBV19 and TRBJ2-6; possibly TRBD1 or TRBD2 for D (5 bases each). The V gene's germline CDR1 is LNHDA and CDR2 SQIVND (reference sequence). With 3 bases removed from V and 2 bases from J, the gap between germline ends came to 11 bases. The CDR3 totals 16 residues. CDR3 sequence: CASSMGVIAGANVLTF. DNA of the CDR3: TGTGCCAGTAGTATGGGGGTTATCGCTGGGGCCAACGTCCTGACTTTC.

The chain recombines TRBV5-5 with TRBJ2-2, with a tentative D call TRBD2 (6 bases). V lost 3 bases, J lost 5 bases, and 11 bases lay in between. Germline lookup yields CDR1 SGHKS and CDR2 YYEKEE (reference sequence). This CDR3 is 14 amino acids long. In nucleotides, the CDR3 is TGTGCCAGCAGCTACGACAGCGGGACCGGGGAGCTGTTTTTT. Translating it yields CASSYDSGTGELFF.

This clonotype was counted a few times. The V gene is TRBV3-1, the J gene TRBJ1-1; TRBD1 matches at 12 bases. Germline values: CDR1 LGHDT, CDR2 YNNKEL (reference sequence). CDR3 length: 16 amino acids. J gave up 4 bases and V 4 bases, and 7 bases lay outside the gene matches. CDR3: CASSPGTGGWSTEAFF. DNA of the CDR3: TGTGCCAGCAGCCCTGGGACAGGGGGCTGGAGCACTGAAGCTTTCTTT.

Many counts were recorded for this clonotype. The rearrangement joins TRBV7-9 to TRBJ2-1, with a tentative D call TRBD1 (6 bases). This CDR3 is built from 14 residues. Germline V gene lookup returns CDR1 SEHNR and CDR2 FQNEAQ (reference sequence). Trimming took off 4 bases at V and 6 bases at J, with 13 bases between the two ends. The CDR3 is CASSSWTDVNEQFF. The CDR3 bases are TGTGCCAGCAGCTCATGGACAGACGTCAATGAGCAGTTCTTC.

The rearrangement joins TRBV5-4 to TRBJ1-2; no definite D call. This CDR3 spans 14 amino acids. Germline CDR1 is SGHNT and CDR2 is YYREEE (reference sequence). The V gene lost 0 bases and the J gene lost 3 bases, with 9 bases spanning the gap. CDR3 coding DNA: TGTGCCAGCAGCTTGGGGCCCGAGGACTATGGCTACACCTTC. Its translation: CASSLGPEDYGYTF.

The CDR3 protein is CASSQSVSHRGEQFF. The CDR3 DNA reads as TGTGCCAGCAGCCAAAGTGTGTCTCACCGTGGTGAGCAGTTCTTC. This chain joins TRBV3-1 and TRBJ2-1; D remains unclear. The CDR3 spans 15 residues. V dropped 2 bases and J dropped 9 bases, with 17 bases sitting between them. CDR1 is LGHDT, CDR2 YNNKEL, per germline (reference sequence).

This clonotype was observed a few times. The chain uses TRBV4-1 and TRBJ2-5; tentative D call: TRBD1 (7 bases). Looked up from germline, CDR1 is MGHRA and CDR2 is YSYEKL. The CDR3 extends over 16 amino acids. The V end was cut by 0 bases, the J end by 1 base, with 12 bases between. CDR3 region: CASSQESGGLQETQYF. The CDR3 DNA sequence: TGCGCCAGCAGCCAAGAGTCAGGGGGGCTCCAAGAGACCCAGTACTTC.

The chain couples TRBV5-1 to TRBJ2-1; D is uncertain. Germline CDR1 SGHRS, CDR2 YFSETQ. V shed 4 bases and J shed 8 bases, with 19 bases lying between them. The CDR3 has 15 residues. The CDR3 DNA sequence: TGCGCCAGCAGCGCGCCAAAGACTCCCAACCATGAGCAGTTCTTC. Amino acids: CASSAPKTPNHEQFF.

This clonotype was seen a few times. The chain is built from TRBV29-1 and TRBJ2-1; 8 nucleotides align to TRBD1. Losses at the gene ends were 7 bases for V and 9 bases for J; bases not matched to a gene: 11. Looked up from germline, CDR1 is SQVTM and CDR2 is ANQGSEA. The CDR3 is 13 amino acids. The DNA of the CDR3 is TGCAGCGCTTCGGACAGGGAAGCCAGTGAGCAGTTCTTC. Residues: CSASDREASEQFF.

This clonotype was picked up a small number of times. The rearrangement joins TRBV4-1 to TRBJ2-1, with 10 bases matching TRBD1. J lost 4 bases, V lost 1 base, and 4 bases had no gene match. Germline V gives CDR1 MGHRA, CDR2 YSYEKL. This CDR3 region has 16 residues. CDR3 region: CASSQGWDRGYNEQFF. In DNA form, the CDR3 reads TGCGCCAGCAGCCAAGGTTGGGACAGGGGATACAATGAGCAGTTCTTC.

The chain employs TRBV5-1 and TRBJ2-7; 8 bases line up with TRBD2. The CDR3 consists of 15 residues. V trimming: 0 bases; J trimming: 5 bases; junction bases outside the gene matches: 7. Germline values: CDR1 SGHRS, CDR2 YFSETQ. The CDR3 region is CASSLESGSRNEQYF. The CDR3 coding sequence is TGCGCCAGCAGCTTGGAGAGCGGGAGTAGGAACGAGCAGTACTTC. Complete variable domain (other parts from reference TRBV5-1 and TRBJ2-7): KAGVTQTPRYLIKTRGQQVTLSCSPISGHRSVSWYQQTPGQGLQFLFEYFSETQRNKGNFPGRFSGRQFSNSRSEMNVSTLELGDSALYLCASSLESGSRNEQYFGPGTRLTVT.

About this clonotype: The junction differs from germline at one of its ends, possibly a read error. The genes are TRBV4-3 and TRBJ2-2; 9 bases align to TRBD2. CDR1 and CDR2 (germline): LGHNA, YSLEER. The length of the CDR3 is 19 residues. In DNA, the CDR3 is TGCGCCATCAGCCAAGCGTATCCTAGCGGGACACCGAACACCGGGGAGCTGTTTTTT. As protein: CAISQAYPSGTPNTGELFF.

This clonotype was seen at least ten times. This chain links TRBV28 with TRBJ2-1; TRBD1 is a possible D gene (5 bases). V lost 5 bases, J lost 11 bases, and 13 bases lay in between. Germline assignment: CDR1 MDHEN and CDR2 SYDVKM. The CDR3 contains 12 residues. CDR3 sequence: CASSPPGLQQFF. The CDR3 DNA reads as TGTGCCAGCAGTCCCCCAGGGCTCCAGCAGTTCTTC.

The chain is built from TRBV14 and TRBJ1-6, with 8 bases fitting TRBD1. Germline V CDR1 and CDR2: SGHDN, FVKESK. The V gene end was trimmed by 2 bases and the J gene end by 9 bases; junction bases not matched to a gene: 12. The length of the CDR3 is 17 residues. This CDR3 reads CASSQTRQGLSSSPLHF. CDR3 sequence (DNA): TGTGCCAGCAGCCAAACTCGACAGGGGCTGAGTAGTTCACCCCTCCACTTT.

CDR3 loop: CASSQEATGARGNSPLHF. CDR3 coding DNA: TGTGCCAGCAGCCAAGAAGCGACGGGGGCCAGAGGAAATTCACCCCTCCACTTT. The chain recombines TRBV4-2 with TRBJ1-6; weak D call: TRBD1 (6 bases). In germline, CDR1 is LGHNA, CDR2 YNFKEQ. Trimming took 0 bases from V and 7 from J, leaving 19 bases between them. The CDR3 is 18 amino acids.

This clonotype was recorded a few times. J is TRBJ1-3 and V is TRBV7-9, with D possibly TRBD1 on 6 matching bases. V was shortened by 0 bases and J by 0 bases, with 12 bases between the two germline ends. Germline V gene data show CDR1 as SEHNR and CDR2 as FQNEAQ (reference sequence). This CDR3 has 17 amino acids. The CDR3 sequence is CASSLASGQLSGNTIYF. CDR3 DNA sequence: TGTGCCAGCAGCTTAGCGTCCGGACAGCTCTCTGGAAACACCATATATTTT.

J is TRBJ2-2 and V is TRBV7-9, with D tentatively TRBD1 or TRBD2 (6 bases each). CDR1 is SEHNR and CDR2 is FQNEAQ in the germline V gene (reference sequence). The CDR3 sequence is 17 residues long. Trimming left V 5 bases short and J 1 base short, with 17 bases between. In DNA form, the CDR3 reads TGTGCCAGCAGCGGGGGGCCGGGACACCTGAACACCGGGGAGCTGTTTTTT. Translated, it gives CASSGGPGHLNTGELFF.